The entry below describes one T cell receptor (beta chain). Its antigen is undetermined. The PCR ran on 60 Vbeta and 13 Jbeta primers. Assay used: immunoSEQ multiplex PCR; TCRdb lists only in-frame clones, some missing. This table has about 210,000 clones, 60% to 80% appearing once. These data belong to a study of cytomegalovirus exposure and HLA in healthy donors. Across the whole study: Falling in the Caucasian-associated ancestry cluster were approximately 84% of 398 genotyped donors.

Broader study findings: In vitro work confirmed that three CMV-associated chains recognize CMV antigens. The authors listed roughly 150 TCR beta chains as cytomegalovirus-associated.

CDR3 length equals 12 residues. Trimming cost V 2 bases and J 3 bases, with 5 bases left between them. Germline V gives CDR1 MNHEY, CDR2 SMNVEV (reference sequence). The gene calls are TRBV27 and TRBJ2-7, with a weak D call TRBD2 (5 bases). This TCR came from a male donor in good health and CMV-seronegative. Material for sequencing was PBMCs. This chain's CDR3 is CASSLGGYEQYF. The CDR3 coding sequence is TGTGCCAGCAGTTTAGGAGGCTACGAGCAGTACTTC.